This is a list of T cell receptor beta chains from one sample in a study of blood T cell repertoires in COVID-19. Produced via immunoSEQ multiplex PCR; TCRdb's table is partial and in-frame only. The sample has fewer than 70,000 clones, approximately 85% seen once; the top ten hold more than 20%. Sequencing was carried out using peripheral blood. The receptors derive from a man aged 45-65 years with acute or convalescent COVID-19. The CDR3 runs from the conserved cysteine through the conserved F or W. A D gene is named only where the DNA matches it firmly. Not every row has a clone size; where given, it reads once, few, many or a size class.

d_gene	v_gene	abundance	j_gene	CDR3nt	CDR3aa
TRBD2	TRBV28	NA	TRBJ2-1	TGTGCCAGCAGTTTATCGGGGACTACGGATGAGCAGTTCTTC	CASSLSGTTDEQFF
TRBD2	TRBV7-3	NA	TRBJ2-5	TGTGCCAGCAGCTCAGCGGGAGTAGGAGAGACCCAGTACTTC	CASSSAGVGETQYF
NA	TRBV7-9	NA	TRBJ1-4	TGTGCCAGCAGCTTATTACAACACACTAATGAAAAACTGTTTTTT	CASSLLQHTNEKLFF
NA	TRBV4-2	once	TRBJ1-1	TGTGCCAGCAGCCGAGGGGGGGACACTGAAGCTTTCTTT	CASSRGGDTEAFF
TRBD2	TRBV6-5	once	TRBJ2-1	TGTGCCAGCAGTTACCTTCCAAGCGGGGGATACAATGAGCAGTTCTTC	CASSYLPSGGYNEQFF
TRBD1	TRBV4-2	NA	TRBJ1-1	TGTGCCAGCAGCCAAGCCGACAGGGGGAGCACTGAAGCTTTCTTT	CASSQADRGSTEAFF
NA	TRBV5-1	NA	TRBJ1-2	TGCGCCAGCAGCTTTTCCCAGGGCTATGGCTACACCTTC	CASSFSQGYGYTF
TRBD1	TRBV7-3	NA	TRBJ1-1	TGTGCCAGCAGCTTAGAAGGGGGCAACACTGAAGCTTTCTTT	CASSLEGGNTEAFF
NA	TRBV14	NA	TRBJ1-1	TGTGCCAGCAGCCACCAATTAGGACGGGGGAACACTGAAGCTTTCTTT	CASSHQLGRGNTEAFF
TRBD2	TRBV6-5	NA	TRBJ2-3	TGTGCCAGCAAGGCGGGGGGCACAGATACGCAGTATTTT	CASKAGGTDTQYF
TRBD1	TRBV5-1	NA	TRBJ2-5	TGCGCCAGCCGACGACAGGGGGTGGGAGAGACCCAGTACTTC	CASRRQGVGETQYF
NA	TRBV6-5	NA	TRBJ2-3	TGTGCCAGCACCCAGACTCTGGATACGCAGTATTTT	CASTQTLDTQYF
TRBD1	TRBV24-1	NA	TRBJ2-7	TGTGCCACCAGTGCACCTGGGACAGGGGTTGGGGGTGCCTACGAGCAGTACTTC	CATSAPGTGVGGAYEQYF
TRBD1	TRBV11-2	NA	TRBJ2-5	TGTGCCAGCAGCCCCTACAGGGGGCAAGAGACCCAGTACTTC	CASSPYRGQETQYF
TRBD2	TRBV29-1	NA	TRBJ2-5	TGCAGCGTTGAAATCCTAGCGGGGTACCAAGAGACCCAGTACTTC	CSVEILAGYQETQYF
NA	TRBV5-1	NA	TRBJ1-4	TGCGCCAGCAGCCCGACAGGTTCGGGTGAAAAACTGTTTTTT	CASSPTGSGEKLFF
TRBD1	TRBV9	NA	TRBJ2-1	TGTGCCAGCAGCGTCCGGGACAGGGACCACAATGAGCAGTTCTTC	CASSVRDRDHNEQFF
NA	TRBV2	NA	TRBJ1-1	TGTGCCAGCAGTGAAGACATGAACACTGAAGCTTTCTTT	CASSEDMNTEAFF
NA	TRBV12-5	NA	TRBJ1-6	TGTGCTAGTGGTTTGCGCCCAGGGGCCTCCGGCTCACCCCTCCACTTT	CASGLRPGASGSPLHF
TRBD1	TRBV6-5	NA	TRBJ1-4	TGTGCCAGCAGTACTGGGACAGACACTAATGAAAAACTGTTTTTT	CASSTGTDTNEKLFF
TRBD1	TRBV5-8	NA	TRBJ2-5	TGTGCCAGCAGCCCCAAGCCCAAACAGGGGGCGCCCCGGGAGACCCAGTACTTC	CASSPKPKQGAPRETQYF
NA	TRBV19	once	TRBJ1-2	TGTGCCAGTAGTATCTCACAGGCTGTAGGCTACACCTTC	CASSISQAVGYTF
TRBD1	TRBV6-6	NA	TRBJ1-1	TGTGCCAGCAGACACCAGGGGGGTGAAGCTTTCTTT	CASRHQGGEAFF
TRBD1	TRBV5-4	few	TRBJ1-3	TGTGCCAGCAGCTTAGACAGGGCTGGAAACACCATATATTTT	CASSLDRAGNTIYF
NA	TRBV2	NA	TRBJ2-3	TGTGCCAGCAGTCCCCAAGGGAGGGGGGTTCAGGCAGATACGCAGTATTTT	CASSPQGRGVQADTQYF
TRBD1	TRBV9	NA	TRBJ1-1	TGTGCCAGCAGCGCGAGACAGGGGGCGAACACTGAAGCTTTCTTT	CASSARQGANTEAFF
NA	TRBV29-1	NA	TRBJ2-3	TGCAGCGTTCGAGGGGGGGCTGGAGATACGCAGTATTTT	CSVRGGAGDTQYF
TRBD2	TRBV11-2	NA	TRBJ2-3	TGTGCCAGCAGCTTAGTCGGGGGGGTATACCGCACAGATACGCAGTATTTT	CASSLVGGVYRTDTQYF
TRBD2	TRBV5-1	NA	TRBJ2-1	TGCGCCAGCAGCCCACTAGCGGGGGGCCCCGTTGAGCAGTTCTTC	CASSPLAGGPVEQFF
TRBD2	TRBV7-8	NA	TRBJ2-3	TGTGCCAGCAGCCTGAGGGCGGCTAGCGGGGGGATAGATACGCAGTATTTT	CASSLRAASGGIDTQYF
NA	TRBV19	NA	TRBJ1-1	TGTGCCACCGAGGGGGAGATGAACACTGAAGCTTTCTTT	CATEGEMNTEAFF
TRBD1	TRBV3-1/TRBV3-2	NA	TRBJ1-2	TGTGCCAGCAGCAAAAGAGGGCCAGGGGGGTATGGCTACACCTTC	CASSKRGPGGYGYTF
TRBD1	TRBV13	NA	TRBJ2-7	TGTGCCAGCAGGCGTGTCGACTACCGGGACAGGGCGTCCTACGAGCAGTACTTC	CASRRVDYRDRASYEQYF
NA	TRBV29-1	NA	TRBJ1-4	TGCAGCGTTGCATCCGGGGGGACGGGGGCTAATGAAAAACTGTTTTTT	CSVASGGTGANEKLFF
NA	TRBV5-4	NA	TRBJ1-6	TGTGCCAGCAGCCCGGGGGGGAGAGGTGATTCACCCCTCCACTTT	CASSPGGRGDSPLHF
NA	TRBV27	NA	TRBJ1-2	TGTGCCAGCAGTCTTACAGGGAGAGAGGGCTACACCTTC	CASSLTGREGYTF
NA	TRBV7-8	once	TRBJ1-1	TGTGCCAGCAGTTTCAGGGGCTCTTCTGAAGCTTTCTTT	CASSFRGSSEAFF
TRBD2	TRBV5-1	NA	TRBJ2-1	TGCGCCAGCAGCTTGGTCAGCGGGGGAAACAATGAGCAGTTCTTC	CASSLVSGGNNEQFF
TRBD1	TRBV5-1	NA	TRBJ1-2	TGCGCCAGCAGCCCCCAGGGGGCAGGTGGCTACACCTTC	CASSPQGAGGYTF
TRBD1	TRBV5-1	NA	TRBJ1-1	TGCGCCAGCAGAAGACAGGGAATGGCGAACACTGAAGCTTTCTTT	CASRRQGMANTEAFF
TRBD1	TRBV18	NA	TRBJ1-4	TGTGCCAGCTCACCGGGAAAGGGACAGGGTAATGAAAAACTGTTTTTT	CASSPGKGQGNEKLFF
TRBD1	TRBV24-1	NA	TRBJ2-6	TGTGCCACCTCGAACAGGGGCTCTGGGGCCAACGTCCTGACTTTC	CATSNRGSGANVLTF
NA	TRBV6-5	NA	TRBJ2-2	TGTGCCAGCAGAACAGGGTCAGGCACCGGGGAGCTGTTTTTT	CASRTGSGTGELFF
NA	TRBV2	NA	TRBJ2-5	TGTGCCAGCAGTGACGACAGGATCCAAGAGACCCAGTACTTC	CASSDDRIQETQYF
NA	TRBV4-2	NA	TRBJ2-3	TGTGCCAGCAGCCTCGACCCGCAGGCAGATACGCAGTATTTT	CASSLDPQADTQYF
TRBD1	TRBV5-1	NA	TRBJ2-5	TGCGCCAGCAGCTTGGGGACAGGGGGAGAGAGCCAGTACTTC	CASSLGTGGESQYF
TRBD1	TRBV15	once	TRBJ2-5	TGTGCCACCAGCCCAGACAGGGGCTTACAAGAGACCCAGTACTTC	CATSPDRGLQETQYF
NA	TRBV28	NA	TRBJ1-3	TGTGCCAGCAACAGGGCATACTCTGGAAACACCATATATTTT	CASNRAYSGNTIYF
TRBD2	TRBV15	NA	TRBJ2-5	TGTGCCACCAGCTCGTACTGGGACACGGGGGCGGGGGGCCAGTACTTC	CATSSYWDTGAGGQYF
NA	TRBV5-6	NA	TRBJ1-3	TGTGCCAGCAGCTGGCAGGGTGGAAACACCATATATTTT	CASSWQGGNTIYF
TRBD2	TRBV14	NA	TRBJ2-7	TGTGCCAGCAGCCTCCTAGGAGCGGGGGGGCCGCGGGAGCAGTACTTC	CASSLLGAGGPREQYF
NA	TRBV7-2	NA	TRBJ1-1	TGTGCCAGCAGCTCGAGGACAGAAGGAACCTTGAACACTGAAGCTTTCTTT	CASSSRTEGTLNTEAFF